One TCR beta chain is described in this entry. Its specificity is not known. When sampled, the donors appeared nominally healthy, though they likely had unrecorded immune exposures. The CDR3 is made up of 14 amino acids. Losses at the gene ends were 5 bases for V and 9 bases for J; bases not matched to a gene: 12. Germline V lookup: CDR1 MNHEY, CDR2 SVGAGI. PCR primers comprised 60 Vbeta and 13 Jbeta primers. Sequencing was performed with immunoSEQ multiplex PCR; in TCRdb, only in-frame clones are kept and a portion is missing. The sample consists of about 140,000 clones, more than 60% of them appearing once. The sample comes from a study of cytomegalovirus exposure and HLA in healthy donors. Study-wide findings and caveats: Among TCR beta chains, those listed as cytomegalovirus-associated numbered approximately 150. Other equally common chains were less clonally expanded than HLA-associated TCR beta chains, a later analysis showed.

The sequenced sample was PBMCs. The chain carries TRBV6-5 and TRBJ1-2; 7 bases map to TRBD1. The sequence was obtained from a female donor in good health and CMV-seronegative. CDR3 loop: CASSRNRGLTSYTF. In DNA form, the CDR3 reads TGTGCCAGCAGTCGAAACAGGGGATTGACTAGCTACACCTTC.